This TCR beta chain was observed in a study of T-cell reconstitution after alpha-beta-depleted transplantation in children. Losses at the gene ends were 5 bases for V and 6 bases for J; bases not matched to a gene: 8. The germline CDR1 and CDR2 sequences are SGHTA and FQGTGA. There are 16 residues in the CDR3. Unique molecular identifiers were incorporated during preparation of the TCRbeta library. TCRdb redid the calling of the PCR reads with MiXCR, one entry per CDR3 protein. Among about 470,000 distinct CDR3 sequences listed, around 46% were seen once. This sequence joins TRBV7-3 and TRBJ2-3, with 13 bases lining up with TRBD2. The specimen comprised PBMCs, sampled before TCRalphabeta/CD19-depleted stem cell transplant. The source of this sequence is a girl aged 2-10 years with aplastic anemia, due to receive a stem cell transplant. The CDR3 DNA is TGTGCCAGCAGCCTCCTCGGACTAGCGGGGGCCGATACGCAGTATTTT. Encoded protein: CASSLLGLAGADTQYF. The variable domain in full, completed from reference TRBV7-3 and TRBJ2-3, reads GAGVSQTPSNKVTEKGKYVELRCDPISGHTALYWYRQSLGQGPEFLIYFQGTGAADDSGLPNDRFFAVRPEGSVSTLKIQRTERGDSAVYLCASSLLGLAGADTQYFGPGTRLTVL.